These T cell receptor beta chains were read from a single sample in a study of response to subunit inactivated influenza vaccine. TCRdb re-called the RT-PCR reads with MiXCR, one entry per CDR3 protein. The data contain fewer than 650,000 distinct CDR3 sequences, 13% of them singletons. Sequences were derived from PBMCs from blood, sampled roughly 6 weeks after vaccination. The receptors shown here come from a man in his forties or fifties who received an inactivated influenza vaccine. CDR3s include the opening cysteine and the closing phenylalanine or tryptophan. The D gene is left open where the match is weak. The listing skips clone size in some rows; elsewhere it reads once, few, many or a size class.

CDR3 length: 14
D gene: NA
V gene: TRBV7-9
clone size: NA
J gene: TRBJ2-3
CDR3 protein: CASSSRASTDTQYF
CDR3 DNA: TGTGCCAGCAGCTCCCGGGCAAGCACAGATACGCAGTATTTT

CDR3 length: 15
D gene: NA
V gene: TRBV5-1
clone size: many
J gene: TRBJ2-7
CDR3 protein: CASSLAAGGPYEQYF
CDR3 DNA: TGCGCCAGCAGCTTGGCCGCCGGGGGCCCCTACGAGCAGTACTTC

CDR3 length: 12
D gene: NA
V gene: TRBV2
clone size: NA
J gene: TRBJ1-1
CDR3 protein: CASSKGRTEAFF
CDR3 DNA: TGTGCCAGCAGCAAGGGGCGGACTGAAGCTTTCTTT

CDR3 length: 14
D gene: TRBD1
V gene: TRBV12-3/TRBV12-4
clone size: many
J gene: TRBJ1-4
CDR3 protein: CASSLRQGGEKLFF
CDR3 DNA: TGTGCCAGCAGTTTGAGACAGGGAGGTGAAAAACTGTTTTTT

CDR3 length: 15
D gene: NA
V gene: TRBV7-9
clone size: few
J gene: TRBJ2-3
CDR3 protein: CASSLVGTSVPTQYF
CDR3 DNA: TGTGCCAGCAGCTTAGTCGGGACTTCCGTGCCTACGCAGTATTTT

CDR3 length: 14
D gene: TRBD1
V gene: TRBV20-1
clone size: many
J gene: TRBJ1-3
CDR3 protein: CSAPDRASGNTIYF
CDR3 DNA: TGCAGTGCTCCGGACAGGGCCTCTGGAAACACCATATATTTT

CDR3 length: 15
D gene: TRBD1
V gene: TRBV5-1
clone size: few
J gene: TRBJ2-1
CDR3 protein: CASRSTGEPNNEQFF
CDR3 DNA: TGCGCCAGCAGATCAACAGGGGAGCCTAACAATGAGCAGTTCTTC

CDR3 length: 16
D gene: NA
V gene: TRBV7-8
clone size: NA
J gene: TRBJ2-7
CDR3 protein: CASSLSRGGGYYEQYF
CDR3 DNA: TGTGCCAGCAGCTTATCCCGGGGAGGGGGCTACTACGAGCAGTACTTC

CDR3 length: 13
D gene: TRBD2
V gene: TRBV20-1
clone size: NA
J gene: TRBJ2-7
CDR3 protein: CSAPGLRVHEQYF
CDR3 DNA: TGCAGTGCCCCGGGACTACGGGTCCACGAGCAGTACTTC

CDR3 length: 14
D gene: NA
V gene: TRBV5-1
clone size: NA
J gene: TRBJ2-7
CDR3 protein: CASSSYRGGHEQYF
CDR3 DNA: TGCGCCAGCAGTTCGTACAGGGGAGGGCACGAGCAGTACTTC

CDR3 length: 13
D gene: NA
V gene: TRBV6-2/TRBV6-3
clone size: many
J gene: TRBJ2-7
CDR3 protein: CASSGQLSYEQYF
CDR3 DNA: TGTGCCAGCTCGGGACAACTCTCCTACGAGCAGTACTTC

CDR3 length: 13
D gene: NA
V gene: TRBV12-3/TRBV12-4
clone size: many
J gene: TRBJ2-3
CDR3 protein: CASSWISTDTQYF
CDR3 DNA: TGTGCCAGCAGTTGGATAAGCACAGATACGCAGTATTTT

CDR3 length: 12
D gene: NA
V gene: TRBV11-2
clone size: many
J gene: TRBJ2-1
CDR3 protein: CASSYQYNEQFF
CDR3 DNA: TGTGCCAGCAGCTACCAATACAATGAGCAGTTCTTC

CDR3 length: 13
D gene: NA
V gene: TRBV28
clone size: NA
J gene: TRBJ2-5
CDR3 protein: CASSGREKATQYF
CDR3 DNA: TGTGCCAGCAGTGGCCGGGAGAAAGCGACCCAGTACTTC

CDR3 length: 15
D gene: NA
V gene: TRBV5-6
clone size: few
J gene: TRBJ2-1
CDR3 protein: CASSLRLDSYNEQFF
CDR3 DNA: TGTGCCAGCAGCTTAAGGCTGGACTCCTACAATGAGCAGTTCTTC

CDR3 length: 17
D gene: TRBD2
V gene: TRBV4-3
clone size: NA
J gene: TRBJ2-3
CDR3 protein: CASSQTLAGGSTDTQYF
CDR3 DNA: TGCGCCAGCAGCCAAACCTTAGCGGGGGGTAGCACAGATACGCAGTATTTT

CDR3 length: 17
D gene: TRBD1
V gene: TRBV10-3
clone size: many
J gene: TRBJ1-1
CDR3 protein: CATGPGTGGAMNTEAFF
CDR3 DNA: TGTGCCACCGGTCCCGGGACAGGGGGTGCCATGAACACTGAAGCTTTCTTT